This TCR beta chain appears in the sequencing data of a study of T cells in Graves' hyperthyroidism and ophthalmopathy. Overall study results and limits: Researchers found most expanded thyroid clonotypes above 0.001 in blood as well.

TCR beta CDR3 regions were amplified from RNA. The study used the HTBI primer set for a first-round RT-PCR of the TCR CDR3. TCRdb called the multiplex PCR reads again in MiXCR, with one record for every CDR3 protein. This sample has 300,000 or so distinct CDR3 sequences, with approximately 17% found just once. Disease lasting under 3 months, a NOSPECS grade of at least 4, and a Clinical Activity Score of at least 3 were features of the ophthalmopathy patients. Diagnostic assessment was based on clinical symptoms, serum thyroxine and TRAb, thyroid ultrasound and orbital computed tomography. This sample holds PBMCs from roughly 10 ml fresh peripheral blood. To note about this clonotype: What it binds is unknown. At one end the junction does not follow the germline gene, possibly because of a read error.

The CDR3 consists of 16 residues. CDR1 is SGHDT, CDR2 YYEEEE, per germline. The receptor comes from a woman between 55 and 75 years old with Graves' ophthalmopathy. The sample comprised blood. The chain recombines TRBV5-6 with TRBJ1-1; 8 bases line up with TRBD1. DNA of the CDR3: TGTGCCAGCAGCTTGGCAGGGGGCAGTGTGAACACTGGAGCTTTCTTT. It yields the protein CASSLAGGSVNTGAFF.